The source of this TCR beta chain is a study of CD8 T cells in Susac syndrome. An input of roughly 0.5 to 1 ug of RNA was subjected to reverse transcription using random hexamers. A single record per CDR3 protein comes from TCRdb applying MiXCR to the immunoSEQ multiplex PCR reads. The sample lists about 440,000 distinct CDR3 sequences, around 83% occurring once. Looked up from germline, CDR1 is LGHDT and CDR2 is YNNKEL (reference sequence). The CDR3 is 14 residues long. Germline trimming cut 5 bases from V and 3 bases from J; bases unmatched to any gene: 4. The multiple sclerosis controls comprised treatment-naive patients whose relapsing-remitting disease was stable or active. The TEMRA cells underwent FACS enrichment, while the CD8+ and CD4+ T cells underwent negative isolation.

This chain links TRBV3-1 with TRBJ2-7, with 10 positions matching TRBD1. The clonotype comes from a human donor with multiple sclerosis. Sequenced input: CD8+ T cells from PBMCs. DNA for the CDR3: TGTGCCAGCAGCTCGGGACAGGGGATCTACGAGCAGTACTTC. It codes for CASSSGQGIYEQYF.